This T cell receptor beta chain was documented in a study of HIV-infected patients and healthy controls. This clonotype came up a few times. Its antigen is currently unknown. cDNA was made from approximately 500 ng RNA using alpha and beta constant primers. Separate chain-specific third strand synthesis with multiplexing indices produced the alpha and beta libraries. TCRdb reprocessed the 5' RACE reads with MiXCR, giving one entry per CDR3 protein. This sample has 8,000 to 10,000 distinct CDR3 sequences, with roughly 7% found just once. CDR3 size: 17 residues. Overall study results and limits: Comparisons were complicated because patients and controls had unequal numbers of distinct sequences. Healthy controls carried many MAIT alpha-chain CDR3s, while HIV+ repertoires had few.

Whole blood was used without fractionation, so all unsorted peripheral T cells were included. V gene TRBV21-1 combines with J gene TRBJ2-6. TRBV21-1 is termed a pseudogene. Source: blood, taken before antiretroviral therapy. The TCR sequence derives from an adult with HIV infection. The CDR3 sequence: CASSKRTQGVGANVLTF. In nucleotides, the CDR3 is TGTGCCAGCAGCAAAAGGACCCAGGGCGTCGGGGCCAACGTCCTGACTTTC.